This T cell receptor beta chain comes out of a study of T cell repertoires in cytomegalovirus infection. At the level of the study: Recently identified HLA-C-restricted CMV epitopes were among the peptides used. Both CMV infection and a matching HLA type were indicated by public TCR beta signatures.

The germline CDR1 and CDR2 sequences are MDHEN and SYDVKM. Trimming removed 6 bases at V and 6 bases at J, with 12 bases between. This CDR3 has 12 residues. Study-wide points: In two of eight donors, the top clonotype was HLA-C-restricted CMV-specific.

This clonotype has only one observation. Its antigen remains unidentified. MiXCR, run by TCRdb on the reads, gives a single entry per CDR3 protein. This table holds nearly 700,000 distinct CDR3 sequences, around 32% found once. Sequencing was performed on cultured PBMCs, taken from culture after CMV antigen stimulation. The V gene is TRBV28, the J gene TRBJ2-7; D is unresolved. The TCR was taken from a human donor in good health (CMV status not recorded). Some clones in this sample may be carry-over from other donors' samples. The CDR3 DNA is TGTGCCAGCAGCGCCCCGTGGGCCGAGCAGTACTTC. Translated: CASSAPWAEQYF.